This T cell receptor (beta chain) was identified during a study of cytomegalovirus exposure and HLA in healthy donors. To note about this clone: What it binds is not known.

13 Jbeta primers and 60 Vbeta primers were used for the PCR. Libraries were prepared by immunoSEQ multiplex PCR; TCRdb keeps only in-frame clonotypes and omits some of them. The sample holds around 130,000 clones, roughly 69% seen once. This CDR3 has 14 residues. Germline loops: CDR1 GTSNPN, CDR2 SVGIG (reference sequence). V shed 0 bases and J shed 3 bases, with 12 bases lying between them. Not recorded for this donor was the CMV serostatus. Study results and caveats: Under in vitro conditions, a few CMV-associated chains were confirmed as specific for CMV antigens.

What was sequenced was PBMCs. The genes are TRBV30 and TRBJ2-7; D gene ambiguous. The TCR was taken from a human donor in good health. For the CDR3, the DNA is TGTGCCTGGAGTGTACAGTACAGCTTCTACGAGCAGTACTTC. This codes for CAWSVQYSFYEQYF.